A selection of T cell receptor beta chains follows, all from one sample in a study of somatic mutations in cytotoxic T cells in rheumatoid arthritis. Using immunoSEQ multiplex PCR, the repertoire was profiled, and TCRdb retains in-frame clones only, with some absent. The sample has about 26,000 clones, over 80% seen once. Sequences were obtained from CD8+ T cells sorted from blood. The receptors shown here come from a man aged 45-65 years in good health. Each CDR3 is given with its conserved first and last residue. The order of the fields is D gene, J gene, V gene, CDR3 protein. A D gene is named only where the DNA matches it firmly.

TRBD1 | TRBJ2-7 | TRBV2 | CASSPSGQGYEQYF
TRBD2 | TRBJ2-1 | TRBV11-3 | CASSFMTSGRRSYNEQFF
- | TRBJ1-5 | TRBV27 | CASSLSAGEKNQPQHF
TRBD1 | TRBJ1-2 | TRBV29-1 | CSVPETGGSYGYTF
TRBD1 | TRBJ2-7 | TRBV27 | CASSLSGTGSPYEQYF
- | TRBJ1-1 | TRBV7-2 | CASSLGDWTEAFF
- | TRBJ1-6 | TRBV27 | CASSLYPAQEYSPLHF
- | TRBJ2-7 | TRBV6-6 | CASSTLGTTYEQYF
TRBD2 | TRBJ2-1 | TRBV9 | CASSVGAGSYNEQFF
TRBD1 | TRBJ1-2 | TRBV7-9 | CASSQTGDGYTF
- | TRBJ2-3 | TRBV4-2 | CASRPTGTTDTQYF
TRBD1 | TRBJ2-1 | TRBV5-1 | CASSYGTGTYNEQFF
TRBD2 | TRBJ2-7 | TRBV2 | CASNPPGTSLGLYEQYF
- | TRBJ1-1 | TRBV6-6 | CASSFTNTEAFF
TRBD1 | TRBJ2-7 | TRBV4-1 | CASSQAGQGAGEQYF
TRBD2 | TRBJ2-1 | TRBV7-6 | CASSLQRGGNNEQFF
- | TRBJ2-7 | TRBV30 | CAWSVGGNHEQYF
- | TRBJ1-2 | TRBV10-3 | CAISERSRGYTF
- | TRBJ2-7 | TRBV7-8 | CASSPSAVLVTYEQYF
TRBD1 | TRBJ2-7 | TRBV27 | CASSITGTGTYEQYF
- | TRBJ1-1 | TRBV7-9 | CASSTLEAFF
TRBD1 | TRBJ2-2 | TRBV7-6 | CASSLGRGQLNTGELFF
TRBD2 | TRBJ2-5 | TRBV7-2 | CASSLAIGLAEEVETQYF
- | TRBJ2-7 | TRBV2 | CASLSGEQYF
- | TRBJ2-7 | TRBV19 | CASSFGVSYEQYF
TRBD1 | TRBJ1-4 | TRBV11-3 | CASSETLRDRGLSNEKLFF
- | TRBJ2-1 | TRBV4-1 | CASRRGYGQDEQFF
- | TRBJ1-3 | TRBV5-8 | CASSSLHNYGPNSGNTIYF
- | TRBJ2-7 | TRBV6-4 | CASSDSGEGGEQYF
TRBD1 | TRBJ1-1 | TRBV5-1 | CASSRRTGKDTEAFF
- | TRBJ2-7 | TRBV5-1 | CASSPRGSPYEQYF
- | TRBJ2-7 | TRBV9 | CASSVEKFSYEQYF
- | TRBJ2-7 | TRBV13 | CASSQSGSSYEQYF
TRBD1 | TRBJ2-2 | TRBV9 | CASSTYRGQIGELFF
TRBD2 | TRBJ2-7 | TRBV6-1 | CAISESAAGEYNEQYF
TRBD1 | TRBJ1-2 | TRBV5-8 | CASSFRTGRSYGYTF
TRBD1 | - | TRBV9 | CASSTGTGSYEQYF